What follows are 16 T cell receptor beta chains derived from one specimen sequenced in a study of blood T cell repertoires in COVID-19. Sequencing used immunoSEQ multiplex PCR; TCRdb keeps in-frame clones, though not all of them. The top ten clones hold 6.2% of a sample with about 200,000 clones, approximately 91% of them seen once. Material for sequencing was peripheral blood. Receptors originate from a woman aged 40 to 49 who had recovered from COVID-19.

The count of this clone is one. The J gene is TRBJ2-1, the V gene TRBV5-1; D possibly corresponds to TRBD1 (6 bases). Per germline, CDR1 SGHRS and CDR2 YFSETQ. The CDR3 runs 13 residues. Trimming left V 5 bases short and J 7 bases short, with 13 bases between. The CDR3 DNA reads as TGCGCCAGCAGTTCCATTGGACAGAATGAGCAGTTCTTC. This gives the protein CASSSIGQNEQFF.

This chain joins TRBV30 and TRBJ1-2; D unresolved. Germline CDR1 reads GTSNPN; CDR2 reads SVGIG (reference sequence). This CDR3 is built from 12 residues. The germline V and J ends were trimmed by 4 bases and 8 bases, with 14 bases remaining between them. CDR3: CAWMGSEGGYTF. In nucleotides, the CDR3 is TGTGCCTGGATGGGCAGTGAGGGCGGCTACACCTTC.

This rearrangement joins TRBV2 to TRBJ2-2; D gene ambiguous. V was cut by 6 bases and J by 10 bases, with 12 bases left in between. CDR3 length: 12 residues. Germline loops: CDR1 SNHLY, CDR2 FYNNEI. CDR3: CASRETPVELFF. In nucleotides, the CDR3 is TGTGCCAGCAGGGAGACCCCCGTGGAGCTGTTTTTT.

This chain connects TRBV5-1 to TRBJ2-5, with 7 nucleotides matching TRBD1. The CDR3 is made up of 15 amino acids. J gave up 3 bases and V 0 bases, and 5 bases lay outside the gene matches. Per the germline V gene, CDR1 is SGHRS and CDR2 is YFSETQ. CDR3 sequence: CASSLAQGRKETQYF. The CDR3 nucleotides read TGCGCCAGCAGCTTGGCACAGGGGAGAAAAGAGACCCAGTACTTC.

The gene calls are TRBV7-6 and TRBJ2-2; a possible D gene is TRBD2 (6 bases). This CDR3 has 16 amino acids. The germline V gene encodes CDR1 SGHVS and CDR2 FNYEAQ. V was trimmed by 5 bases and J by 5 bases, leaving 18 bases between them. For the CDR3, the DNA is TGTGCCAGCAGCCCGGTCTTAGCGGTAAAAACCGGGGAGCTGTTTTTT. Encoded protein: CASSPVLAVKTGELFF.

The genes are TRBV19 and TRBJ2-5; 7 bases fit TRBD1. The germline V gene has CDR1 LNHDA and CDR2 SQIVND (reference sequence). V lost 3 bases to trimming and J lost 4 bases; unmatched junction nucleotides: 5. The CDR3 length is 14 residues. The CDR3, as DNA: TGTGCCAGTAGTATTCAGGGGGAAGGAGAGACCCAGTACTTC. Protein: CASSIQGEGETQYF.

The chain employs TRBV27 and TRBJ2-1; 9 bases are a match to TRBD1. CDR1 is MNHEY, CDR2 SMNVEV, per germline (reference sequence). The V and J ends lost 2 bases and 6 bases, in that order; junction bases with no gene match: 5. This CDR3 contains 15 residues. CDR3 sequence (DNA): TGTGCCAGCAGTTTAATAGGGACAGGGATCAATGAGCAGTTCTTC. Residues: CASSLIGTGINEQFF.

On this clone itself: One junction end does not reproduce the germline sequence, and a read error may be involved. The chain uses TRBV7-2 and TRBJ2-5; the match to TRBD1 covers 9 bases. Germline lookup yields CDR1 SGHTA and CDR2 FQGNSA. There are 12 residues in the CDR3. The CDR3 protein is CASSRKQGARDF. The CDR3 nucleotides are TGTGCCAGCAGTCGGAAACAGGGGGCGAGGGACTTC.

V and J are TRBV4-1 and TRBJ1-3; TRBD1 is a possible D gene (6 bases). V lost 6 bases to trimming and J lost 4 bases, with 16 bases between them. Germline values: CDR1 MGHRA, CDR2 YSYEKL. This CDR3 comprises 15 residues. The CDR3: CASSRGLLLGNTIYF. The DNA for the CDR3 is TGCGCCAGCAGTAGGGGGTTGCTACTCGGAAACACCATATATTTT.

This chain uses TRBV7-9 with TRBJ2-2; 11 bases are a match to TRBD1. Looked up from germline, CDR1 is SEHNR and CDR2 is FQNEAQ (reference sequence). V gave up 2 bases and J gave up 5 bases; unmatched junction bases: 1. The CDR3 contains 15 residues. CDR3 bases: TGTGCCAGCAGCTTACGGGACAGGGGGACCGGGGAGCTGTTTTTT. It encodes CASSLRDRGTGELFF. Supplemented by reference TRBV7-9 and TRBJ2-2, the full variable domain reads DTGVSQNPRHKITKRGQNVTFRCDPISEHNRLYWYRQTLGQGPEFLTYFQNEAQLEKSRLLSDRFSAERPKGSFSTLEIQRTEQGDSAMYLCASSLRDRGTGELFFGEGSRLTVL.

The chain uses TRBV27 and TRBJ2-2, with D possibly being TRBD2 (5 bases). The CDR3 covers 17 residues. With 5 bases removed from V and 0 bases from J, the gap between germline ends came to 16 bases. Looked up from germline, CDR1 is MNHEY and CDR2 is SMNVEV (reference sequence). The CDR3 reads CASSLEPDLSNTGELFF. CDR3 coding DNA: TGTGCCAGCAGTCTAGAACCGGACTTGTCGAACACCGGGGAGCTGTTTTTT.

V gene TRBV4-3 combines with J gene TRBJ1-2; D is undetermined. The CDR3 consists of 14 residues. The germline CDR1 and CDR2 sequences are LGHNA and YSLEER. Trimming took 4 bases from V and 7 from J, leaving 16 bases between them. CDR3 sequence (DNA): TGCGCCAGCAGCCTGATGGAGGGAGATCTTGGCTACACCTTC. Amino acid sequence: CASSLMEGDLGYTF.

The rearrangement uses TRBV7-6 and TRBJ2-1; possible D gene TRBD2, 5 bases. CDR3 length: 16 amino acids. The germline CDR1 and CDR2 sequences are SGHVS and FNYEAQ. The germline V and J ends were trimmed by 5 bases and 3 bases, with 17 bases remaining between them. The CDR3 sequence is CASSRGTPSDYNEQFF. The CDR3 DNA follows: TGTGCCAGCAGCCGGGGAACCCCATCGGACTACAATGAGCAGTTCTTC.

The rearrangement joins TRBV7-2 to TRBJ2-7; D is possibly TRBD2 (6 bases). CDR3 length: 16 residues. The V gene's germline CDR1 is SGHTA and CDR2 FQGNSA. The V gene lost 1 base and the J gene lost 2 bases, with 15 bases spanning the gap. The CDR3 here is CASSLDSGGSPYEQYF. CDR3 DNA: TGTGCCAGCAGCTTAGATTCCGGGGGAAGTCCCTACGAGCAGTACTTC.

J is TRBJ2-7 and V is TRBV5-1; the D gene is possibly TRBD2 (5 bases). Germline V CDR1 and CDR2: SGHRS, YFSETQ. Trimming shortened V by 5 bases and J by 3 bases, and 15 bases separated the two germline ends. The length of the CDR3 is 14 residues. The CDR3 reads CASSGSGGFYEQYF. The CDR3 DNA reads as TGCGCCAGCAGTGGGAGCGGAGGATTCTACGAGCAGTACTTC.

J is TRBJ1-1 and V is TRBV6-6; TRBD1 is a possible D gene (6 bases). Trimming cost V 4 bases and J 1 base, with 16 bases left between them. Germline V gene data show CDR1 as MNHNY and CDR2 as SVGAGI (reference sequence). The CDR3 runs to 16 residues. CDR3 DNA sequence: TGTGCCAGCAGTTCATCGCAGGGGAGAGGGAACACTGAAGCTTTCTTT. This translates into CASSSSQGRGNTEAFF.